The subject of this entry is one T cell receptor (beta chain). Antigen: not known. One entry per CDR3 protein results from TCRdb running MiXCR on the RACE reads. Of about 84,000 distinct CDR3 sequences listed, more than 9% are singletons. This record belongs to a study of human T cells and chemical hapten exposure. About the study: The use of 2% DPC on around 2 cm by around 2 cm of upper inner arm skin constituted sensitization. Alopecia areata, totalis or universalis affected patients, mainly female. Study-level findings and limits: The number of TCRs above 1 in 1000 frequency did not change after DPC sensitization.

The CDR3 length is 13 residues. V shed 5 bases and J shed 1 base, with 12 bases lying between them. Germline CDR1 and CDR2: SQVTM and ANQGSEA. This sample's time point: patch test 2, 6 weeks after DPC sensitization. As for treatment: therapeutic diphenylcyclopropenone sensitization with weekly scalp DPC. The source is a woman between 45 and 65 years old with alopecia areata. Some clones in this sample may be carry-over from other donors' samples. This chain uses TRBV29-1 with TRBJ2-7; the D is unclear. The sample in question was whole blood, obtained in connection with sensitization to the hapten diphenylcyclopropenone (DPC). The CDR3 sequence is CSVPDANSYEQYF. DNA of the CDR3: TGCAGCGTTCCGGACGCGAATTCCTACGAGCAGTACTTC.